These 14 T cell receptor beta chains originate from one sample sequenced in a study of blood T cell repertoires in COVID-19. Data came from immunoSEQ multiplex PCR; TCRdb stores just in-frame clones and leaves some out. Among fewer than 300,000 clones listed, approximately 90% were seen once. The sequencing sample was made of PBMCs or T cells enriched from blood (not recorded which). These TCRs come from a woman under 40 who had recovered from COVID-19.

V usage is TRBV27 and J usage is TRBJ1-1; 9 bases map to TRBD1. V shed 6 bases, J shed 5 bases, and the junction held 7 bases outside the gene matches. CDR1 and CDR2 (germline): MNHEY, SMNVEV (reference sequence). There are 14 residues in the CDR3. The CDR3 DNA sequence: TGTGCCAGCAGCTTGGGACAGGGAATTACTGAAGCTTTCTTT. Translating it yields CASSLGQGITEAFF.

The DNA for the CDR3 is TGTGCCATCAGTGGCCTCGGGAGTTCAGATACGCAGTATTTT. Encoded protein: CAISGLGSSDTQYF. The chain is built from TRBV10-3 and TRBJ2-3; D is perhaps TRBD2 (6 bases). Germline V gene sequence: CDR1 ENHRY, CDR2 SYGVKD. The CDR3 extends over 14 amino acids. Trimming shortened V by 4 bases and J by 4 bases, and 12 bases separated the two germline ends.

J is TRBJ1-1 and V is TRBV11-2, with D possibly TRBD1 on 5 matching bases. CDR3 size: 14 residues. Trimming stripped 1 base from V and 0 bases from J, with 6 bases between. Looked up from germline, CDR1 is SGHAT and CDR2 is FQNNGV. CDR3 sequence reads: CASSLGGVNTEAFF. The CDR3 nucleotides read TGTGCCAGCAGCTTAGGGGGGGTGAACACTGAAGCTTTCTTT.

This clone was counted a few times. The chain couples TRBV7-3 to TRBJ2-1; a possible D gene is TRBD2 (6 bases). Germline loops: CDR1 SGHTA, CDR2 FQGTGA. V was cut by 5 bases and J by 6 bases, with 8 bases left in between. CDR3 length: 12 amino acids. The CDR3 loop is CASSRDFNEQFF. CDR3 sequence (DNA): TGTGCCAGCAGCCGGGACTTCAATGAGCAGTTCTTC.

The chain is built from TRBV4-3 and TRBJ1-2; 8 bases align to TRBD1. This CDR3 spans 13 amino acids. Germline V lookup: CDR1 LGHNA, CDR2 YSLEER. The junction had 5 bases not matched to a gene; V was cut back by 3 bases and J by 8 bases. As DNA, the CDR3 is TGCGCCAGCAGCCAGACAGGGGTAAGGGGCTACACCTTC. Protein: CASSQTGVRGYTF.

This chain joins TRBV7-2 and TRBJ2-7; TRBD2 matches 7 bases. The V gene end was trimmed by 1 base and the J gene end by 6 bases; junction bases not matched to a gene: 6. Per the germline V gene, CDR1 is SGHTA and CDR2 is FQGNSA. The CDR3 sequence is 14 residues long. The CDR3 sequence: CASSLGGRASEQYF. Written as DNA, the CDR3 is TGTGCCAGCAGCTTAGGCGGGAGAGCGTCCGAGCAGTACTTC. The whole variable domain, remainder taken from reference TRBV7-2 and TRBJ2-7, is GAGVSQSPSNKVTEKGKDVELRCDPISGHTALYWYRQSLGQGLEFLIYFQGNSAPDKSGLPSDRFSAERTGGSVSTLTIQRTQQEDSAVYLCASSLGGRASEQYFGPGTRLTVT.

The chain links TRBV4-1 to TRBJ2-7; TRBD2 might be the D (6 bases). V was trimmed by 1 base and J by 7 bases, leaving 17 bases between them. This CDR3 spans 15 amino acids. Germline values: CDR1 MGHRA, CDR2 YSYEKL. The CDR3 DNA reads TGCGCCAGCAGCCAAGCTAGGGCGTGGAGGGGAGAGCAGTACTTC. It is translated as CASSQARAWRGEQYF.

This clone was counted a single time. The V call is TRBV19, the J call TRBJ1-2; D gene uncertain. The CDR3 is 15 residues long. Germline assignment: CDR1 LNHDA and CDR2 SQIVND (reference sequence). The germline V and J ends were trimmed by 3 bases and 4 bases, with 15 bases remaining between them. The CDR3 DNA follows: TGTGCCAGTAGTATCGTAACATCAATACGCTATGGCTACACCTTC. Its protein is CASSIVTSIRYGYTF. Variable domain in full (rest from reference TRBV19 and TRBJ1-2): DGGITQSPKYLFRKEGQNVTLSCEQNLNHDAMYWYRQDPGQGLRLIYYSQIVNDFQKGDIAEGYSVSREKKESFPLTVTSAQKNPTAFYLCASSIVTSIRYGYTFGSGTRLTVV.

This clone was counted between two and nine times. This chain joins TRBV4-1 and TRBJ2-3; D is perhaps TRBD1 (6 bases). V was trimmed by 1 base and J by 0 bases, leaving 11 bases between them. Germline V gene lookup returns CDR1 MGHRA and CDR2 YSYEKL. The CDR3 runs 16 residues. The chain's CDR3 is CASSQGETGSTDTQYF. The CDR3 DNA reads TGCGCCAGCAGCCAAGGGGAGACAGGAAGCACAGATACGCAGTATTTT.

The chain joins TRBV7-3 to TRBJ2-3; D may be TRBD1 (6 bases). Germline-derived CDR1 and CDR2 are SGHTA and FQGTGA. The length of the CDR3 is 14 residues. V was cut by 4 bases and J by 0 bases, with 8 bases left in between. The CDR3 region has the DNA TGTGCCAGCAGCTCCGGACAGAGCACAGATACGCAGTATTTT. Residues: CASSSGQSTDTQYF.

This clone was observed once. The gene calls are TRBV28 and TRBJ1-1, with TRBD1 as a possible D gene (5 bases). V lost 11 bases, J lost 3 bases, and 19 bases lay in between. From germline, CDR1 is MDHEN and CDR2 SYDVKM. The CDR3 runs to 14 residues. This CDR3 reads CAGRDGGMDTEAFF. CDR3 sequence (DNA): TGTGCCGGTAGGGACGGGGGGATGGACACTGAAGCTTTCTTT. The full variable domain, in which reference TRBV28 and TRBJ1-1 provide the parts outside the CDR3, is DVKVTQSSRYLVKRTGEKVFLECVQDMDHENMFWYRQDPGLGLRLIYFSYDVKMKEKGDIPEGYSVSREKKERFSLILESASTNQTSMYLCAGRDGGMDTEAFFGQGTRLTVV.

Only a few counts were recorded for this clone. The V call is TRBV4-3, the J call TRBJ2-3, with TRBD2 matching over 7 bases. Trimming cost V 4 bases and J 2 bases; bases outside gene matches: 9. The CDR3 totals 16 residues. CDR1 is LGHNA and CDR2 is YSLEER in the germline V gene. In DNA, the CDR3 is TGCGCCAGCAGCCTGGGGCCGGGACTACTCACAGATACGCAGTATTTT. This translates into CASSLGPGLLTDTQYF.

The rearrangement links TRBV27 to TRBJ2-7; 12 nucleotides line up with TRBD2. Germline V gene data show CDR1 as MNHEY and CDR2 as SMNVEV (reference sequence). V lost 7 bases to trimming and J lost 7 bases; unmatched junction nucleotides: 11. The CDR3 has 15 amino acids. This chain's CDR3 is CASNALAGGPGEQYF. Here the CDR3 DNA reads TGTGCCAGCAACGCTCTAGCGGGAGGGCCGGGGGAGCAGTACTTC.

This clone has just a few counts. The chain combines TRBV5-1 with TRBJ2-7; D is ambiguous. Germline V gene lookup returns CDR1 SGHRS and CDR2 YFSETQ. The V gene lost 7 bases and the J gene lost 0 bases, with 11 bases spanning the gap. The CDR3 is made up of 13 amino acids. The CDR3, as DNA: TGCGCCAGCTCCCTAGACGTCTCCTACGAGCAGTACTTC. This encodes CASSLDVSYEQYF.